This T cell receptor beta chain is from a study of beta chain features in type 1 diabetes. Study overall: Age, gender, cell numbers and subset yield matched between patients and controls.

Study results and caveats: A possible short-template PCR bias applies equally to patients and controls.

What was sequenced were expressed TCRB transcripts, since all of the isolated RNA had been reverse transcribed. Sequencing was performed with immunoSEQ multiplex PCR; in TCRdb, only in-frame clones are kept and a portion is missing. Of about half a million clones in the sample, approximately 30% are singletons; the top ten hold 0.05% to 0.065%. V shed 7 bases, J shed 4 bases, and the junction held 6 bases outside the gene matches. This CDR3 has 14 amino acids. Germline loops: CDR1 SGHNT, CDR2 YENEEA. Turning to this clone: What it binds is unknown.

The J gene is TRBJ2-3, the V gene TRBV11-3; TRBD2 aligns across 9 bases. This receptor was identified in a young man in good health. The sequencing sample was made of naive CD4+ T cells from blood. The CDR3 nucleotides are TGTGCCAGCACCGCGGGAGGGACTCCAGATACGCAGTATTTT. This sequence encodes CASTAGGTPDTQYF.